One and the same sample provided the 19 T cell receptor beta chains below, sequenced in a study of blood T cell repertoires in COVID-19. Method: immunoSEQ multiplex PCR; TCRdb's copy keeps in-frame clones and lacks some. The sample lists around 76,000 clones, over 60% occurring once. The sample comprised peripheral blood. Every receptor here comes from a woman older than 75 with active or convalescent COVID-19.

This clone was counted a single time. This sequence joins TRBV4-3 and TRBJ2-1; D might be TRBD2 (5 bases). The CDR3 has 15 residues. The germline V gene has CDR1 LGHNA and CDR2 YSLEER. Between the trimmed V and J ends, which lost 0 bases and 9 bases, there was a span of 15 bases. CDR3 sequence (DNA): TGCGCCAGCAGCCAAGAGAGGCATCGGGGTACTGAGCAGTTCTTC. Protein: CASSQERHRGTEQFF.

The chain joins TRBV30 to TRBJ1-5, with D possibly matching TRBD1 (6 bases). This CDR3 contains 13 residues. V dropped 7 bases and J dropped 3 bases, with 13 bases sitting between them. Germline CDR1 GTSNPN, CDR2 SVGIG (reference sequence). The CDR3 loop reads CASLGGVNQPQHF. Here the CDR3 DNA reads TGTGCCTCCTTAGGGGGGGTCAATCAGCCCCAGCATTTT.

The chain uses TRBV5-6 and TRBJ2-3; 9 bases are shared with TRBD2. The germline gives CDR1 SGHDT, CDR2 YYEEEE. The CDR3 is made up of 16 amino acids. The J segment lost 0 bases and the V segment lost 5 bases, leaving 7 bases of the junction unmatched. Here the CDR3 reads CASRRERGDSTDTQYF. CDR3 nucleotides: TGTGCCAGCAGGCGAGAGCGGGGGGATAGCACAGATACGCAGTATTTT.

Concerning this clone: A much larger clone lies one base from this, so it may be a read error. The rearrangement joins TRBV7-9 to TRBJ2-5; 8 bases are a match to TRBD2. The junction had 11 bases not matched to a gene; V was cut back by 6 bases and J by 2 bases. Germline V gene data show CDR1 as SEHNR and CDR2 as FQNEAQ (reference sequence). This CDR3 spans 16 amino acids. The CDR3: CASSPGRGAVQETQYF. DNA for the CDR3: TGTGCCAGCAGTCCCGGGAGGGGGGCGGTGCAAGAGACCCAGTACTTC. Drawing the rest from reference TRBV7-9 and TRBJ2-5, the complete variable domain is DTGVSQNPRHKITKRGQNVTFRCDPISEHNRLYWYRQTLGQGPEFLTYFQNEAQLEKSRLLSDRFSAERPKGSFSTLEIQRTEQGDSAMYLCASSPGRGAVQETQYFGPGTRLLVL.

The rearrangement uses TRBV5-6 and TRBJ1-1; a weak D match, TRBD1 (6 bases). The germline gives CDR1 SGHDT, CDR2 YYEEEE. V lost 4 bases, J lost 0 bases, and 13 bases lay in between. This CDR3 contains 15 residues. The DNA of the CDR3 is TGTGCCAGCAGCCCAGGGGACAATTTGAACACTGAAGCTTTCTTT. This translates into CASSPGDNLNTEAFF. The full variable domain, in which reference TRBV5-6 and TRBJ1-1 provide the parts outside the CDR3, is DAGVTQSPTHLIKTRGQQVTLRCSPKSGHDTVSWYQQALGQGPQFIFQYYEEEERQRGNFPDRFSGHQFPNYSSELNVNALLLGDSALYLCASSPGDNLNTEAFFGQGTRLTVV.

The V and J genes are TRBV27 and TRBJ1-5; D is possibly TRBD1 (6 bases). The CDR3 covers 14 residues. CDR1 MNHEY and CDR2 SMNVEV come from the germline V gene (reference sequence). V lost 2 bases and J lost 7, with 12 bases in between. The CDR3 nucleotides read TGTGCCAGCAGTTTAAATAAGGGGGACCAGCCCCAGCATTTT. Translation gives CASSLNKGDQPQHF.

The chain has TRBV11-2 and TRBJ2-2, with D maybe TRBD2 (6 bases). V was cut by 2 bases and J by 2 bases, with 9 bases left in between. Germline CDR1 and CDR2: SGHAT and FQNNGV. The CDR3 covers 15 residues. CDR3 protein: CASSLNSGNTGELFF. CDR3 coding DNA: TGTGCCAGCAGCTTAAATAGCGGAAACACCGGGGAGCTGTTTTTT.

This chain connects TRBV6-1 to TRBJ2-3; 10 bases line up with TRBD2. V was clipped by 4 bases and J by 7 bases; unmatched bases: 11. Per the germline V gene, CDR1 is MNHNS and CDR2 is SASEGT. The CDR3 sequence is 16 residues long. The CDR3 loop reads CASSGGSGGPGNTQYF. The CDR3 region has the DNA TGTGCCAGCAGTGGGGGTAGCGGGGGGCCTGGGAATACGCAGTATTTT.

The rearrangement links TRBV4-3 to TRBJ1-2, with TRBD1 as a possible D gene (5 bases). CDR3 length equals 15 residues. Germline V gives CDR1 LGHNA, CDR2 YSLEER. Trimming removed 0 bases at V and 3 bases at J, with 11 bases between. The CDR3 sequence is CASSQDGGVDYGYTF. The CDR3 DNA reads TGCGCCAGCAGCCAAGATGGAGGGGTCGACTATGGCTACACCTTC.

This clone has just a few counts. This chain uses TRBV9 with TRBJ1-2, with 11 bases lining up with TRBD1. In germline, CDR1 is SGDLS, CDR2 YYNGEE. Trimming cost V 0 bases and J 2 bases; bases outside gene matches: 0. The CDR3 is 15 residues long. This CDR3 reads CASSVGTGGNYGYTF. Written as DNA, the CDR3 is TGTGCCAGCAGCGTAGGGACAGGGGGCAACTATGGCTACACCTTC.

The V and J genes are TRBV5-5 and TRBJ1-1; tentative D call: TRBD1 (6 bases). The CDR3 sequence is 15 residues long. The V gene lost 4 bases and the J gene lost 1 base, with 14 bases spanning the gap. The germline gives CDR1 SGHKS, CDR2 YYEKEE (reference sequence). The CDR3 DNA reads TGTGCCAGCAGCCCCCACGGACAGTGGAACACTGAAGCTTTCTTT. Residues: CASSPHGQWNTEAFF.

The rearrangement uses TRBV19 and TRBJ1-2; 8 nucleotides match TRBD1. V was clipped by 7 bases and J by 6 bases; unmatched bases: 10. From germline, CDR1 is LNHDA and CDR2 SQIVND (reference sequence). The CDR3 covers 14 residues. DNA for the CDR3: TGTGCCAGTAACTTAGACAGGGGTCTCGATGGCTACACCTTC. Residues: CASNLDRGLDGYTF.

Comments on this clone: The junction and the germline gene differ at one end; a read error may be behind it. This rearrangement joins TRBV6-2 or TRBV6-3 to TRBJ2-3; TRBD2 aligns across 14 bases. Germline V lookup: CDR1 MNHEY, CDR2 SVGEGT. The CDR3 runs to 17 residues. In DNA form, the CDR3 reads TGTGCCAGCAGATACTCGACTAGCGGGGGGGCTATAGATACGCAGTATTTT. Translation gives CASRYSTSGGAIDTQYF.

About this clone itself: Other nucleotide sequences in the sample specify the same CDR3. The gene calls are TRBV15 and TRBJ1-1, with D maybe TRBD1 (6 bases). Germline V CDR1 and CDR2: LNHNV, YYDKDF (reference sequence). This CDR3 comprises 14 residues. V was pared by 1 base and J by 2 bases, with 8 bases between. CDR3 bases: TGTGCCACCAGCAGAGGGACAGTCAACACTGAAGCTTTCTTT. As protein: CATSRGTVNTEAFF.

This chain connects TRBV6-1 to TRBJ1-1, with D hard to call. Germline CDR1 and CDR2: MNHNS and SASEGT. The CDR3 consists of 15 residues. V was cut by 1 base and J by 5 bases, with 14 bases left in between. As DNA, the CDR3 is TGTGCCAGCAGTGAAGGGAACAGTTTTAAAACTGAAGCTTTCTTT. Residues: CASSEGNSFKTEAFF.

The chain carries TRBV5-5 and TRBJ2-7, with D perhaps TRBD2 (5 bases). CDR3 length: 12 residues. Trimming left V 1 base short and J 5 bases short, with 7 bases between. Per germline, CDR1 SGHKS and CDR2 YYEKEE (reference sequence). CDR3 nucleotide sequence: TGTGCCAGCAGCTTGTACGGGGACGAGCAGTACTTC. Protein product: CASSLYGDEQYF. Full variable domain (remainder filled in from reference TRBV5-5 and TRBJ2-7): DAGVTQSPTHLIKTRGQQVTLRCSPISGHKSVSWYQQVLGQGPQFIFQYYEKEERGRGNFPDRFSARQFPNYSSELNVNALLLGDSALYLCASSLYGDEQYFGPGTRLTVT.

The chain couples TRBV19 to TRBJ2-5; 10 nucleotides agree with TRBD2. This CDR3 is 15 amino acids long. Germline assignment: CDR1 LNHDA and CDR2 SQIVND (reference sequence). V lost 0 bases to trimming and J lost 2 bases; unmatched junction nucleotides: 0. This CDR3 reads CASSIDSGGQETQYF. For the CDR3, the DNA is TGTGCCAGTAGTATAGATAGCGGGGGGCAAGAGACCCAGTACTTC.

The gene calls are TRBV5-4 and TRBJ2-7; 9 nucleotides agree with TRBD1. Trimming cost V 4 bases and J 1 base; bases outside gene matches: 3. Germline V gives CDR1 SGHNT, CDR2 YYREEE (reference sequence). The CDR3 is 14 amino acids. CDR3 sequence (DNA): TGTGCCAGCAGCCGGACAGGGGCTTCCTACGAGCAGTACTTC. Translated: CASSRTGASYEQYF.

The rearrangement joins TRBV2 to TRBJ1-4; TRBD1 aligns across 8 bases. V shed 7 bases, J shed 5 bases, and the junction held 6 bases outside the gene matches. This CDR3 is 14 amino acids long. Germline V gene data show CDR1 as SNHLY and CDR2 as FYNNEI. The CDR3 spells CASKLDRENEKLFF. Here the CDR3 DNA reads TGTGCCAGCAAATTGGACAGGGAAAATGAAAAACTGTTTTTT.